A single sample is the source of the 20 T cell receptor beta chains below, sequenced in a study of CD8 T cells in acute hepatitis C reinfection. Time point indicated: naive CD8 control sorted from an acute-time-point sample. Here immunoSEQ multiplex PCR was the method, and the copy in TCRdb shows in-frame clones only, minus some. The repertoire holds 30,000 to 45,000 clones, roughly 85% seen once, with approximately 11% in the top ten. Sequenced material: naive CD8+ T cells from PBMCs. The receptors originated from a woman aged 18-29 years who spontaneously cleared hepatitis C infection.

V gene TRBV5-6 combines with J gene TRBJ2-1; 11 bases agree with TRBD2. This CDR3 comprises 19 residues. The junction had 12 bases not matched to a gene; V was cut back by 0 bases and J by 4 bases. CDR1 is SGHDT, CDR2 YYEEEE, per germline. CDR3 DNA: TGTGCCAGCAGCTTGGCTATTGGGGTACTAGCGGGAGATTACAATGAGCAGTTCTTC. It translates to CASSLAIGVLAGDYNEQFF. The complete variable domain, with remaining parts taken from reference TRBV5-6 and TRBJ2-1, reads DAGVTQSPTHLIKTRGQQVTLRCSPKSGHDTVSWYQQALGQGPQFIFQYYEEEERQRGNFPDRFSGHQFPNYSSELNVNALLLGDSALYLCASSLAIGVLAGDYNEQFFGPGTRLTVL.

The chain joins TRBV10-3 to TRBJ2-1; the D gene is possibly TRBD2 (6 bases). The CDR3 length is 12 residues. Trimming left V 2 bases short and J 8 bases short, with 7 bases between. The V gene's germline CDR1 is ENHRY and CDR2 SYGVKD. The CDR3 protein is CAISEGGYEQFF. The DNA of the CDR3 is TGTGCCATCAGTGAGGGGGGGTATGAGCAGTTCTTC.

V usage is TRBV5-6 and J usage is TRBJ2-1; possible D gene TRBD2, 5 bases. Germline-derived CDR1 and CDR2 are SGHDT and YYEEEE. V was pared by 1 base and J by 4 bases, with 18 bases between. The CDR3 is 17 residues long. CDR3 in DNA: TGTGCCAGCAGCTTGAATAGTCCGCGACTACAATACAATGAGCAGTTCTTC. Translating it yields CASSLNSPRLQYNEQFF.

The chain has TRBV5-1 and TRBJ1-1; unclear D gene. The V gene lost 0 bases and the J gene lost 3 bases, with 18 bases spanning the gap. CDR1 and CDR2 from the germline V gene are SGHRS and YFSETQ. The CDR3 spans 17 residues. The DNA for the CDR3 is TGCGCCAGCAGCTTGGGCCGGGGTACTGGGTTTTACACTGAAGCTTTCTTT. The encoded protein is CASSLGRGTGFYTEAFF.

This chain uses TRBV2 with TRBJ2-2, with 8 bases aligning to TRBD2. Germline CDR1 reads SNHLY; CDR2 reads FYNNEI. The J segment lost 5 bases and the V segment lost 1 base, leaving 9 bases of the junction unmatched. The CDR3 spans 17 residues. The CDR3 DNA reads TGTGCCAGCAGTGAAGTGAATAGCGGGATTGAAACCGGGGAGCTGTTTTTT. Amino acid sequence: CASSEVNSGIETGELFF.

The V gene is TRBV7-3, the J gene TRBJ2-3, with 7 nucleotides matching TRBD1. From germline, CDR1 is SGHTA and CDR2 FQGTGA. V lost 5 bases to trimming and J lost 5 bases; unmatched junction nucleotides: 10. CDR3 length: 15 amino acids. The CDR3 loop reads CASSERQGNEDTQYF. CDR3 bases: TGTGCCAGCAGCGAACGACAGGGTAATGAAGATACGCAGTATTTT. The full variable domain, its missing parts supplied by reference TRBV7-3 and TRBJ2-3, is GAGVSQTPSNKVTEKGKYVELRCDPISGHTALYWYRQSLGQGPEFLIYFQGTGAADDSGLPNDRFFAVRPEGSVSTLKIQRTERGDSAVYLCASSERQGNEDTQYFGPGTRLTVL.

The CDR3 loop reads CASTWGETQYF. The DNA of the CDR3 is TGTGCCAGCACCTGGGGGGAGACCCAGTACTTC. This chain connects TRBV5-6 to TRBJ2-5; the D call may be TRBD1 or TRBD2 (5 bases each). This CDR3 has 11 amino acids. Trimming stripped 6 bases from V and 5 bases from J, with 8 bases between. Germline-derived CDR1 and CDR2 are SGHDT and YYEEEE.

This chain uses TRBV10-1 with TRBJ2-1; 9 bases agree with TRBD2. CDR1 is WNHNN and CDR2 is SYGVQD in the germline V gene (reference sequence). CDR3 length equals 15 residues. V was pared by 6 bases and J by 8 bases, with 11 bases of the junction left unmatched. This CDR3 is CASSNAGGPNDEQFF. In nucleotides, the CDR3 is TGCGCCAGCAGCAACGCGGGAGGGCCCAACGATGAGCAGTTCTTC.

The rearrangement uses TRBV4-1 and TRBJ2-7; TRBD1 might be the D (6 bases). In germline, CDR1 is MGHRA, CDR2 YSYEKL. V lost 5 bases and J lost 3, with 14 bases in between. This CDR3 region has 14 residues. CDR3 nucleotide sequence: TGCGCCAGCAGCGAACAGGGCCTAGACTACGAGCAGTACTTC. Residues: CASSEQGLDYEQYF.

V is TRBV4-2 and J is TRBJ1-1, with a weak D call TRBD1 (6 bases). CDR3 size: 17 residues. CDR1 is LGHNA and CDR2 is YNFKEQ in the germline V gene. Deletions cut 6 bases from V and 0 bases from J, with 20 bases between. CDR3 DNA sequence: TGTGCCAGCAGTCCTACACCAGGGGCAAACTTGAACACTGAAGCTTTCTTT. Translating it yields CASSPTPGANLNTEAFF.

This chain links TRBV27 with TRBJ2-1, with D perhaps matching TRBD2 (6 bases). CDR1 is MNHEY and CDR2 is SMNVEV in the germline V gene (reference sequence). The length of the CDR3 is 14 residues. Trimming removed 4 bases at V and 9 bases at J, with 16 bases between. The CDR3, as DNA: TGTGCCAGCAGTTACGGAGGGGACCATCGTGAGCAGTTCTTC. Translating it yields CASSYGGDHREQFF.

CDR3 region: CASRVRGTETQYF. In DNA form, the CDR3 reads TGTGCCAGCAGGGTCAGGGGGACGGAGACCCAGTACTTC. J is TRBJ2-5 and V is TRBV5-6, with 7 positions matching TRBD1. The germline V gene has CDR1 SGHDT and CDR2 YYEEEE. Losses at the gene ends were 5 bases for V and 5 bases for J; bases not matched to a gene: 6. CDR3 size: 13 residues. The variable domain in full, completed from reference TRBV5-6 and TRBJ2-5, reads DAGVTQSPTHLIKTRGQQVTLRCSPKSGHDTVSWYQQALGQGPQFIFQYYEEEERQRGNFPDRFSGHQFPNYSSELNVNALLLGDSALYLCASRVRGTETQYFGPGTRLLVL.

CDR3 sequence: CASSSLASGRTSYNEQFF. The CDR3 nucleotides are TGCGCCAGCAGTTCCCTGGCTAGCGGGAGAACATCCTACAATGAGCAGTTCTTC. The chain joins TRBV5-1 to TRBJ2-1, with 10 bases that match TRBD2. The J segment lost 1 base and the V segment lost 5 bases, leaving 12 bases of the junction unmatched. Germline V gene data show CDR1 as SGHRS and CDR2 as YFSETQ. This CDR3 comprises 18 residues.

This rearrangement joins TRBV7-9 to TRBJ1-1, with 10 bases fitting TRBD1. CDR1 is SEHNR and CDR2 is FQNEAQ in the germline V gene (reference sequence). Losses at the gene ends were 1 base for V and 4 bases for J; bases not matched to a gene: 12. The CDR3 is 18 residues long. The CDR3 bases are TGTGCCAGCAGCTTAGATTTCCTCGAGGGACAGGGGAGCACTGAAGCTTTCTTT. Its translation is CASSLDFLEGQGSTEAFF.

V and J are TRBV13 and TRBJ2-7, with 11 nucleotides matching TRBD2. Trimming took 4 bases from V and 1 from J; bases not matched to a gene: 3. The CDR3 sequence is 15 residues long. Per germline, CDR1 PRHDT and CDR2 FYEKMQ (reference sequence). Written as DNA, the CDR3 is TGTGCCAGCAGCTCGACTAGCGGGACTTCCTACGAGCAGTACTTC. This translates into CASSSTSGTSYEQYF.

The chain employs TRBV11-3 and TRBJ2-1, with TRBD1 matching over 12 bases. Germline-derived CDR1 and CDR2 are SGHNT and YENEEA. J lost 6 bases, V lost 8 bases, and 5 bases had no gene match. This CDR3 spans 14 amino acids. The chain's CDR3 is CASGPGQGANEQFF. DNA of the CDR3: TGTGCCAGCGGGCCGGGACAGGGGGCCAATGAGCAGTTCTTC.

The genes are TRBV5-5 and TRBJ2-1; D remains ambiguous. This CDR3 spans 12 amino acids. Germline V gene sequence: CDR1 SGHKS, CDR2 YYEKEE (reference sequence). The V gene lost 0 bases and the J gene lost 9 bases, with 7 bases spanning the gap. CDR3 sequence: CASSLAAAEQFF. The DNA of the CDR3 is TGTGCCAGCAGCTTGGCCGCGGCTGAGCAGTTCTTC.

This clone was picked up a small number of times. A read error may produce the germline difference seen at one junction end. J is TRBJ2-7 and V is TRBV27; TRBD1 aligns across 8 bases. The CDR3 covers 12 residues. The germline CDR1 and CDR2 sequences are MNHEY and SMNVEV (reference sequence). The CDR3: CASSPNRDRLHF. The CDR3 nucleotides are TGTGCCAGCAGCCCCAACCGGGACAGGCTCCACTTC.

The chain joins TRBV7-9 to TRBJ2-2; D gene ambiguous. With 5 bases removed from V and 8 bases from J, the gap between germline ends came to 9 bases. This CDR3 is 12 amino acids long. CDR1 is SEHNR, CDR2 FQNEAQ, per germline (reference sequence). CDR3 sequence: CASSKPLGELFF. CDR3 in DNA: TGTGCCAGCAGCAAACCTTTGGGGGAGCTGTTTTTT.

The CDR3 loop is CASSLAWGPQGQLIQYF. CDR3 in DNA: TGCGCCAGCAGCTTGGCTTGGGGACCGCAGGGACAGCTAATTCAGTACTTC. This chain links TRBV5-1 with TRBJ2-4; 7 bases fit TRBD1. This CDR3 is built from 17 residues. Germline trimming cut 0 bases from V and 10 bases from J; bases unmatched to any gene: 16. Germline V gives CDR1 SGHRS, CDR2 YFSETQ. Using reference TRBV5-1 and TRBJ2-4 for the parts outside the CDR3, the full variable domain is KAGVTQTPRYLIKTRGQQVTLSCSPISGHRSVSWYQQTPGQGLQFLFEYFSETQRNKGNFPGRFSGRQFSNSRSEMNVSTLELGDSALYLCASSLAWGPQGQLIQYFGAGTRLSVL.